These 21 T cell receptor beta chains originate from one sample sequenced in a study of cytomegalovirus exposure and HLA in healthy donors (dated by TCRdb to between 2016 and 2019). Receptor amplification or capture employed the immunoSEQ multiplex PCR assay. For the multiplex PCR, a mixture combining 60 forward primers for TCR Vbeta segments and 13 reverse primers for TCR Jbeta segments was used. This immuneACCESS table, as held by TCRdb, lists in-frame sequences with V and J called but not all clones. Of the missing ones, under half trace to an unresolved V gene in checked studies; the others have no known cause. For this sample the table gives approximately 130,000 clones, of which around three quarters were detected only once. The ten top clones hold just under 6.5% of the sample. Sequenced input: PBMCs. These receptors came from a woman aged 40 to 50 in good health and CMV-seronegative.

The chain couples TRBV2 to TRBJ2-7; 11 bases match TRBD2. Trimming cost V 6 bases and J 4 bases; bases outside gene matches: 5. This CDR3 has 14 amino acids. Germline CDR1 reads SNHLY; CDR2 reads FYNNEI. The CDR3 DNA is TGTGCCAGCAGCCCGGGACTAGCGGTTTACGAGCAGTACTTC. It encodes CASSPGLAVYEQYF.

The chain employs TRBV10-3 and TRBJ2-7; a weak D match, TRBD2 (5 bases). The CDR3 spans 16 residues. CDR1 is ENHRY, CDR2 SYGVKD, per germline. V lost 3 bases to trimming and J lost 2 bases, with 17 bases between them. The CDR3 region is CAISDPLNLGAYEQYF. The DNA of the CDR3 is TGTGCCATCAGTGACCCACTTAACCTCGGGGCCTACGAGCAGTACTTC.

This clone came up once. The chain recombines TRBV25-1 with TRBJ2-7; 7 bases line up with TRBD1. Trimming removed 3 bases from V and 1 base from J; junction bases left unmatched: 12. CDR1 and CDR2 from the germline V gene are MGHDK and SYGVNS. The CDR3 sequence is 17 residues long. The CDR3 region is CASSDPTGPLPSYEQYF. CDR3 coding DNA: TGTGCCAGCAGTGACCCGACAGGGCCCCTCCCTTCCTACGAGCAGTACTTC.

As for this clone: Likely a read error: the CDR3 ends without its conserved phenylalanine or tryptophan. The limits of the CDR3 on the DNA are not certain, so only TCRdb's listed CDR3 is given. The CDR3 loop reads CAWITGGFI. This sequence joins TRBV30 and TRBJ1-2. The germline V gene has CDR1 GTSNPN and CDR2 SVGIG (reference sequence). The CDR3 spans 9 residues, counting both ends.

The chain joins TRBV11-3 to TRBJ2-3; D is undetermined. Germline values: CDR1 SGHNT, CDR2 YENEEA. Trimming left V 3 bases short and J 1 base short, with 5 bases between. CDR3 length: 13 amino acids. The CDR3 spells CASSFQGTDTQYF. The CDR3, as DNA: TGTGCCAGCAGCTTCCAGGGCACAGATACGCAGTATTTT.

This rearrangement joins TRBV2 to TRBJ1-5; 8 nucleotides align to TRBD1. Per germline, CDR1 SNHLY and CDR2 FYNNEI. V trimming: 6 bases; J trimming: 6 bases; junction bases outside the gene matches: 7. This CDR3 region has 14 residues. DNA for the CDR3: TGTGCCAGCAGCTCGGACAGGGTAGGTCAGCCCCAGCATTTT. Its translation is CASSSDRVGQPQHF.

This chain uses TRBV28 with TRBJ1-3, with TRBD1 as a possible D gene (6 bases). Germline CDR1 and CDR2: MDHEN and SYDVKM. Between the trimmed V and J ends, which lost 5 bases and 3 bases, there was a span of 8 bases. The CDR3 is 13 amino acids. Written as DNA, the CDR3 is TGTGCCAGCAGTACCAGGGGTGGAAACACCATATATTTT. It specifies CASSTRGGNTIYF.

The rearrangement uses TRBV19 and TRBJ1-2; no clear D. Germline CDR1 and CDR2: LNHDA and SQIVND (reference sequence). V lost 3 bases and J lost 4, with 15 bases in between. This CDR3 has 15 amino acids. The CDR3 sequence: CASSIGYSSGYGYTF. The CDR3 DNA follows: TGTGCCAGTAGTATTGGTTACAGCTCCGGCTATGGCTACACCTTC.

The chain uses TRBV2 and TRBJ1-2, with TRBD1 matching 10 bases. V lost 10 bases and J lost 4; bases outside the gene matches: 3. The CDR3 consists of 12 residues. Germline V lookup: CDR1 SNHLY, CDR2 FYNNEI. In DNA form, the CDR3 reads TGTGCCACCCGGACAGGGGGCTATGGCTACACCTTC. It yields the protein CATRTGGYGYTF.

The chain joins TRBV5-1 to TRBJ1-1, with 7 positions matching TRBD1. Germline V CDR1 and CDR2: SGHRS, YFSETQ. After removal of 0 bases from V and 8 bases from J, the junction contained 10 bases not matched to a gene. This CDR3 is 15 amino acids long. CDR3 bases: TGCGCCAGCAGCTTGGAGTCAGGGGGAGCCCTGGAAGCTTTCTTT. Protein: CASSLESGGALEAFF.

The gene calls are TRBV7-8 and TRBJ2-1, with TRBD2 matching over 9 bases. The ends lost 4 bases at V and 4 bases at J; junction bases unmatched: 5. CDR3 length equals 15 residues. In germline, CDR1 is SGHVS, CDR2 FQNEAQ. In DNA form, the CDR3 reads TGTGCCAGCAGCTCGCGGGAGGGCCTTTACAATGAGCAGTTCTTC. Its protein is CASSSREGLYNEQFF.

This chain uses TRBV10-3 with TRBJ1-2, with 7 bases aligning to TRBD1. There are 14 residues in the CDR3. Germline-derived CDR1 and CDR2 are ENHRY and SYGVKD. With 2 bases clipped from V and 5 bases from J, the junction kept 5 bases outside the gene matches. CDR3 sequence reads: CAISETGQEYGYTF. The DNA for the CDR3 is TGTGCCATCAGTGAGACAGGACAGGAATATGGCTACACCTTC.

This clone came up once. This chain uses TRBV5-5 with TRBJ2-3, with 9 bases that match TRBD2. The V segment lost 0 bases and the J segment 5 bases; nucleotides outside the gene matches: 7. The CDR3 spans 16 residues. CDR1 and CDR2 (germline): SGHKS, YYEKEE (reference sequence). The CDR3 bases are TGTGCCAGCAGCTTGGTGGTAGCGGGAGTCGGAGATACGCAGTATTTT. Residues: CASSLVVAGVGDTQYF.

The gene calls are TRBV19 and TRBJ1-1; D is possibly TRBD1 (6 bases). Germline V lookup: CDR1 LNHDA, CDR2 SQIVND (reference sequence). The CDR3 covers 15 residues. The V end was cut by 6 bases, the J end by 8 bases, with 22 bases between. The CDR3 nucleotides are TGTGCCAGTAGGACAACCCCTCCTTCGGACAGAGAAGCTTTCTTT. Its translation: CASRTTPPSDREAFF.

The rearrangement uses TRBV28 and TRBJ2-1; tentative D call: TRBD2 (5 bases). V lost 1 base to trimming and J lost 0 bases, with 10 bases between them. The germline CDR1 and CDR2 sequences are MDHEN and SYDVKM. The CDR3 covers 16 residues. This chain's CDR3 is CASSLFMGSSYNEQFF. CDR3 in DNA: TGTGCCAGCAGTTTATTCATGGGGAGCTCCTACAATGAGCAGTTCTTC. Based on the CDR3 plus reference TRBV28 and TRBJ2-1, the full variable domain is DVKVTQSSRYLVKRTGEKVFLECVQDMDHENMFWYRQDPGLGLRLIYFSYDVKMKEKGDIPEGYSVSREKKERFSLILESASTNQTSMYLCASSLFMGSSYNEQFFGPGTRLTVL.

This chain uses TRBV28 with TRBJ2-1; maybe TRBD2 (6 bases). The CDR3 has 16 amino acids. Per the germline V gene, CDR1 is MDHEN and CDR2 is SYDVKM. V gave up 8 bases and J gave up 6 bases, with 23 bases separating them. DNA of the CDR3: TGTGCCAGCGGGGGGACCGACTATAGAAAATTCAATGAGCAGTTCTTC. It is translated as CASGGTDYRKFNEQFF.

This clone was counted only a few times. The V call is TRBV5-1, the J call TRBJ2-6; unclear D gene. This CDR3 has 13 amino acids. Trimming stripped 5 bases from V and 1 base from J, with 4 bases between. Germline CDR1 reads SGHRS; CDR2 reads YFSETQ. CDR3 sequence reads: CASSTSGANVLTF. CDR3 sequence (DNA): TGCGCCAGCAGTACATCTGGGGCCAACGTCCTGACTTTC.

The DNA of the CDR3 is TGTGCTAGTGGTTTGGTACCCGGGGAAAGTAAGACCGGGGAGCTGTTTTTT. Encoded protein: CASGLVPGESKTGELFF. The rearrangement uses TRBV12-5 and TRBJ2-2, with D possibly TRBD2 on 5 matching bases. Germline V CDR1 and CDR2: LGHNT, FRNRAP. With 0 bases removed from V and 5 bases from J, the gap between germline ends came to 16 bases. The CDR3 covers 17 residues.

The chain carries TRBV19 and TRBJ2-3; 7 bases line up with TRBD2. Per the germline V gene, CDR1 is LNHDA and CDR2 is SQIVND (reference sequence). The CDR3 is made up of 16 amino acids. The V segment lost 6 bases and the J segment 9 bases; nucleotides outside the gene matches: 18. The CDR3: CASRRLEGGPLGTQYF. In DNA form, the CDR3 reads TGTGCCAGTAGGCGGCTGGAGGGAGGGCCCCTGGGAACGCAGTATTTT.

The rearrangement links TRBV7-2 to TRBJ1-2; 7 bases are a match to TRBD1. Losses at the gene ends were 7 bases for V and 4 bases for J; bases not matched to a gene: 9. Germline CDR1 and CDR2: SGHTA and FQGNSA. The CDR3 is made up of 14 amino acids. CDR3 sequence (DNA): TGTGCCAGCACCGTGAACAGGGGTGGCTATGGCTACACCTTC. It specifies CASTVNRGGYGYTF.

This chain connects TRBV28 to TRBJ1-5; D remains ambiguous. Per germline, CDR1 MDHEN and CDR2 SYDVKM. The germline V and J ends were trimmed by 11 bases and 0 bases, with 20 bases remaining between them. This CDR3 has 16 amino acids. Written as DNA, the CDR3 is TGTGCCGCATTCCCCGTCAGACTTTATAGCAATCAGCCCCAGCATTTT. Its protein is CAAFPVRLYSNQPQHF.